This TCR beta chain comes out of a study of beta chain features in type 1 diabetes. Points from the study as a whole: Shorter TCRB CDR3s, moderately but significantly so, marked every one of the four CD4+ subsets in Type 1 diabetes patients.

Expressed TCRB transcripts were sequenced because the isolated RNA had all been reverse transcribed beforehand. Repertoires were generated with immunoSEQ multiplex PCR, while TCRdb's copy carries only in-frame clones and drops some. The sample shows more than 550,000 clones, over 11% of them seen only once. To note about this clone: The antigen is undetermined.

Looked up from germline, CDR1 is GTSNPN and CDR2 is SVGIG (reference sequence). The trim removed 6 bases at V and 3 bases at J, leaving 4 bases unmatched. This CDR3 has 13 amino acids. The clonotype was recovered from a man younger than 35 with type 1 diabetes. The source material was naive CD4+ T cells from blood. V and J are TRBV30 and TRBJ2-1; 8 bases agree with TRBD2. In nucleotides, the CDR3 is TGTGCCTGCAAACTAGCGGTCTACAATGAGCAGTTCTTC. Its protein is CACKLAVYNEQFF.